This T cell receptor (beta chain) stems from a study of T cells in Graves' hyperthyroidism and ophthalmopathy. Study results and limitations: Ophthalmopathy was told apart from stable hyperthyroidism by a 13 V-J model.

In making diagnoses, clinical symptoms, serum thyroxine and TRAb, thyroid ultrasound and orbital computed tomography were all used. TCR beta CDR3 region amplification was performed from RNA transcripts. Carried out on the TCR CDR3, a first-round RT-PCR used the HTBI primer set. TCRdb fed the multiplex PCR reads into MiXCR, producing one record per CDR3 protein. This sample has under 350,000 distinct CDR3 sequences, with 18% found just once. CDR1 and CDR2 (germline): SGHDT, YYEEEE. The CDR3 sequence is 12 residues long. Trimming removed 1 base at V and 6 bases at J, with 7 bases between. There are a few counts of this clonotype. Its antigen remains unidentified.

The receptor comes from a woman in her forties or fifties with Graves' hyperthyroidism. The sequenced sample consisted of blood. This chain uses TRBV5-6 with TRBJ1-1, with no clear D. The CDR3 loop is CASSLSGPEAFF. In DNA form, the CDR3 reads TGTGCCAGCAGCTTGTCCGGACCTGAAGCTTTCTTT.